Listed here is a single TCR beta chain. This entry belongs to a study of cytomegalovirus exposure and HLA in healthy donors. Study details: An early release of data contained about 85 million unique TCRs, which came from HLA-typed donors.

The primer mix had 60 Vbeta and 13 Jbeta primers. Here immunoSEQ multiplex PCR was the method, and the copy in TCRdb shows in-frame clones only, minus some. Of 150,000 to 200,000 clones in the sample, around 85% are singletons; the top ten hold over 2%. This CDR3 has 14 residues. CDR1 and CDR2 from the germline V gene are LNHDA and SQIVND (reference sequence). With 7 bases clipped from V and 11 bases from J, the junction kept 16 bases outside the gene matches. The sequencing sample was made of PBMCs. The source is a woman between 50 and 59 years old in good health and CMV-seronegative. The chain links TRBV19 to TRBJ1-1, with 7 positions matching TRBD1. CDR3 amino acids: CASNEDRASGWAFF. CDR3 nucleotides: TGTGCCAGTAACGAAGACAGGGCGAGCGGGTGGGCTTTCTTT.